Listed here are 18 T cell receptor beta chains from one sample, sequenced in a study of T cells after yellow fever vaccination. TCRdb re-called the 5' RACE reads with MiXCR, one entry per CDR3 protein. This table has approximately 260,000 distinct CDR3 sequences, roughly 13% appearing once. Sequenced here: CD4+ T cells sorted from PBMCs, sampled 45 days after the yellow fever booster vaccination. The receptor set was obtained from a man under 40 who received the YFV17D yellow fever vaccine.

CDR3 in DNA: TGCGCCAGCAATCTCGAGGGACAGAACACCGGGGAGCTGTTTTTT. Protein sequence: CASNLEGQNTGELFF. The V gene is TRBV5-1, the J gene TRBJ2-2; D possibly corresponds to TRBD1 (6 bases). This CDR3 is built from 15 residues. Between the trimmed V and J ends, which lost 6 bases and 1 base, there was a span of 13 bases. Germline-derived CDR1 and CDR2 are SGHRS and YFSETQ.

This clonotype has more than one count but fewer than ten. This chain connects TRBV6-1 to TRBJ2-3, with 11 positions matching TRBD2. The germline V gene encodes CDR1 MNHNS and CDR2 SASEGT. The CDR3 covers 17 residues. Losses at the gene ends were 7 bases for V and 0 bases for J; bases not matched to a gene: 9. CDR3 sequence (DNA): TGTGCCAGCACAGATACTAGCGGGAGAGTAAGCACAGATACGCAGTATTTT. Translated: CASTDTSGRVSTDTQYF.

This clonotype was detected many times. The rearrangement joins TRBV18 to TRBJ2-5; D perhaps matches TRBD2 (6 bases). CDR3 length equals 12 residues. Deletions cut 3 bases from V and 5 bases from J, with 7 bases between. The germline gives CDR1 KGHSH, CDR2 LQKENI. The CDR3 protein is CASSPRGETQYF. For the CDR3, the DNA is TGTGCCAGCTCACCTCGGGGGGAGACCCAGTACTTC. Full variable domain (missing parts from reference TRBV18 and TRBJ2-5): NAGVMQNPRHLVRRRGQEARLRCSPMKGHSHVYWYRQLPEEGLKFMVYLQKENIIDESGMPKERFSAEFPKEGPSILRIQQVVRGDSAAYFCASSPRGETQYFGPGTRLLVL.

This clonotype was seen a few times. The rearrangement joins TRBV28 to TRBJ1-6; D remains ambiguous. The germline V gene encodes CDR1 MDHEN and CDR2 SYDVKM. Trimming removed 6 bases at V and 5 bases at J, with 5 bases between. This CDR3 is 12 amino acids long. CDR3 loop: CASRGNNSPLHF. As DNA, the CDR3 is TGTGCCAGCAGGGGGAATAATTCACCCCTCCACTTT. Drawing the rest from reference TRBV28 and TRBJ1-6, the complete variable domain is DVKVTQSSRYLVKRTGEKVFLECVQDMDHENMFWYRQDPGLGLRLIYFSYDVKMKEKGDIPEGYSVSREKKERFSLILESASTNQTSMYLCASRGNNSPLHFGNGTRLTVT.

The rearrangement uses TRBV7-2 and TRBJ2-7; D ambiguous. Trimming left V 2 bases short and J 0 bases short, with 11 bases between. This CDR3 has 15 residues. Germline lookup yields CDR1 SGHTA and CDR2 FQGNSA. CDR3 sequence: CASSLSDGSSYEQYF. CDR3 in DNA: TGTGCCAGCAGCTTATCCGACGGAAGCTCCTACGAGCAGTACTTC. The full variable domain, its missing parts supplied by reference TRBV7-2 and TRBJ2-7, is GAGVSQSPSNKVTEKGKDVELRCDPISGHTALYWYRQSLGQGLEFLIYFQGNSAPDKSGLPSDRFSAERTGGSVSTLTIQRTQQEDSAVYLCASSLSDGSSYEQYFGPGTRLTVT.

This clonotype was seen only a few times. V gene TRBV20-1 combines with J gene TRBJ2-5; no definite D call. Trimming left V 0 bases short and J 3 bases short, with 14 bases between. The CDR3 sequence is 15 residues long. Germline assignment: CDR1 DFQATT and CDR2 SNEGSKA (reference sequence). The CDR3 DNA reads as TGCAGTGCTAGAGATTCCACGGGTCGTAAAGAGACCCAGTACTTC. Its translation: CSARDSTGRKETQYF.

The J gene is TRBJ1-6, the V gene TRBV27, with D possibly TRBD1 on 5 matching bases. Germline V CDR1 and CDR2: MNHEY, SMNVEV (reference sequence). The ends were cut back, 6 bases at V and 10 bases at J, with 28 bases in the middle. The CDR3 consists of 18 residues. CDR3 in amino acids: CASSLYSPRGVVGSPLHF. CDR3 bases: TGTGCCAGCAGCCTCTACTCGCCTCGGGGGGTAGTCGGGTCACCCCTCCACTTT.

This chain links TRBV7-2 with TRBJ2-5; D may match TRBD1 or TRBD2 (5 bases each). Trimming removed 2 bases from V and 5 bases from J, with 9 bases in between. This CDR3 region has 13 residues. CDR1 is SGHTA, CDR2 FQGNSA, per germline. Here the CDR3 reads CASSLYGAETQYF. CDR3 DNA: TGTGCCAGCAGCTTATACGGGGCGGAGACCCAGTACTTC.

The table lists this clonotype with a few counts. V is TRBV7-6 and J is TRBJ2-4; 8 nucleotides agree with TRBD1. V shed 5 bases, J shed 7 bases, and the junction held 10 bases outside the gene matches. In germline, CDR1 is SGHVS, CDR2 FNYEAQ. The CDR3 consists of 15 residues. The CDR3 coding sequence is TGTGCCAGCAGCGCCGTAACAGGGGGAGACAACATTCAGTACTTC. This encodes CASSAVTGGDNIQYF. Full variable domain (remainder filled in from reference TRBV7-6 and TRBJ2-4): GAGVSQSPRYKVTKRGQDVALRCDPISGHVSLYWYRQALGQGPEFLTYFNYEAQQDKSGLPNDRFSAERPEGSISTLTIQRTEQRDSAMYRCASSAVTGGDNIQYFGAGTRLSVL.

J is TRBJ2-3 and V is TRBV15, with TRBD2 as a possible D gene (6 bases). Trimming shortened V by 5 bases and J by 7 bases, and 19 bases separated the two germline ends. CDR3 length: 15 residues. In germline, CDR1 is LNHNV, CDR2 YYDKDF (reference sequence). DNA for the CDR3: TGTGCCACCAGCCCTATGGGGGGTCGGAGAAATACGCAGTATTTT. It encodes CATSPMGGRRNTQYF.

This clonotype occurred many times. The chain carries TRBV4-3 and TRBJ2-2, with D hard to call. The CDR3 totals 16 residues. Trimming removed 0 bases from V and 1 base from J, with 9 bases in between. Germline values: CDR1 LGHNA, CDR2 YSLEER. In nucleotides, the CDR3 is TGCGCCAGCAGCCAAGAATACAGATTGAACACCGGGGAGCTGTTTTTT. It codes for CASSQEYRLNTGELFF.

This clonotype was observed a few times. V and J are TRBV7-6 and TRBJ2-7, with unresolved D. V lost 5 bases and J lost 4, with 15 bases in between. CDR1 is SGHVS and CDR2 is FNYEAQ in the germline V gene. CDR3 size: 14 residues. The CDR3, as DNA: TGTGCCAGCAGCCTCAGCAGTTTTCCGTACGAGCAGTACTTC. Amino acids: CASSLSSFPYEQYF.

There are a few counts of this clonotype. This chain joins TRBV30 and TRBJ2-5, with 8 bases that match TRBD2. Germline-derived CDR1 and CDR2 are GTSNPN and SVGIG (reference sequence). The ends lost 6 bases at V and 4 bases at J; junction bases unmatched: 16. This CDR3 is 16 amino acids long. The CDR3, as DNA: TGTGCCTGTGGATTTATAGCGGGAAGAGGACGAGAGACCCAGTACTTC. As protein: CACGFIAGRGRETQYF.

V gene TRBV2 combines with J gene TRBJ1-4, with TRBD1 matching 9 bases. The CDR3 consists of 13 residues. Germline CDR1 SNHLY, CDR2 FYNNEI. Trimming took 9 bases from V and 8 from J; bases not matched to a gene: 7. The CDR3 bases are TGTGCCAGAACGGGACAGGGACCCGAAAAACTGTTTTTT. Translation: CARTGQGPEKLFF.

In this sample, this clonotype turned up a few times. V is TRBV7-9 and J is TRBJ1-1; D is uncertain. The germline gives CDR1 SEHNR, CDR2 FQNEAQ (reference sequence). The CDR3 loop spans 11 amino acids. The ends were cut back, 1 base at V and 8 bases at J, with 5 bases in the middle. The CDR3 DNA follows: TGTGCCAGCAGCTTAGATAGAGAAGCTTTCTTT. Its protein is CASSLDREAFF.

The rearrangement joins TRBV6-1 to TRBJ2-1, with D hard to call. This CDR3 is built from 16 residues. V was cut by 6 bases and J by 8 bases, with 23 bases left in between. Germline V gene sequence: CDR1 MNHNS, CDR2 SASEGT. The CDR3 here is CASRTYTLTARYEQFF. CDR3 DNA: TGTGCCAGCAGAACCTATACCCTAACCGCAAGATATGAGCAGTTCTTC.

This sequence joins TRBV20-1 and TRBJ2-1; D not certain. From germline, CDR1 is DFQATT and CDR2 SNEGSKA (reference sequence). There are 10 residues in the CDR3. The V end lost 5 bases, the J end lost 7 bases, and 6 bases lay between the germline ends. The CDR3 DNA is TGCAGTGCTGCCGGTAATGAGCAGTTCTTC. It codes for CSAAGNEQFF.

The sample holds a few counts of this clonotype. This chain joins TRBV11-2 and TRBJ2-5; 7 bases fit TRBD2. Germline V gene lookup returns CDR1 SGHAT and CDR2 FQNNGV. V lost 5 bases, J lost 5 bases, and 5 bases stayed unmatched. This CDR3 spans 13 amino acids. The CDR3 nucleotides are TGTGCCAGCAGCCGAGGACTAGGGGAGACCCAGTACTTC. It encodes CASSRGLGETQYF.